This note documents a single TCR beta chain sequence. This record comes from a study of blood T cell repertoires in COVID-19. Clones were read by immunoSEQ multiplex PCR, and TCRdb kept only the in-frame ones, dropping some. The sample carries 380,000 or so clones, approximately 88% recorded once. This TCR came from a woman in her 30s with acute COVID-19. The sequencing sample was made of PBMCs or T cells enriched from blood (not recorded which).

The CDR3 is CASSLSPPTENSGNTIYF. The CDR3 DNA sequence: TGCGCCAGCAGCTTGTCTCCCCCCACAGAAAATTCTGGAAACACCATATATTTT. The chain uses TRBV5-1 and TRBJ1-3; D remains unclear. In germline, CDR1 is SGHRS, CDR2 YFSETQ. Trimming removed 1 base at V and 1 base at J, with 18 bases between. The CDR3 totals 18 residues.